The clone carrying this T cell receptor (beta chain) occurred many times. Its antigen is unknown. The data were taken from a study of tumor and adjacent non-tumor tissue in lung cancer. Study background: About 4.17 million productive TCRbeta reads were obtained per sample on average.

The library came from three nested PCR rounds adapted from ARM-PCR protocols. MiXCR was run by TCRdb on the multiplex PCR reads, yielding one entry per CDR3 protein. The data show tens of thousands of distinct CDR3 sequences, with roughly 60% seen just once and around 20% held by the top ten. Germline V gene lookup returns CDR1 MDHEN and CDR2 SYDVKM. The ends were cut back, 1 base at V and 5 bases at J, with 9 bases in the middle. This CDR3 spans 14 amino acids. The study's findings and limits: Shorter survival was associated with higher TCR diversity in tumors.

This sample's RNA came from whole unsorted tissue. This non-tumor lung sample came from over 3 cm beyond the tumor edge. The source material was distant non-tumor lung tissue. The sequence was collected from a woman aged 40 to 55 with non-small cell lung cancer. The chain recombines TRBV28 with TRBJ2-1; D unclear. The CDR3 coding sequence is TGTGCCAGCAGTTTATCAAGCATTAACAATGAGCAGTTCTTC. It translates to CASSLSSINNEQFF.